This T cell receptor (beta chain) originates from a study of T cell repertoires in cytomegalovirus infection. Study-wide findings and caveats: Accumulated public TCR beta family frequency recognized individuals carrying CMV together with the relevant HLA.

This clonotype was seen repeatedly, ten times or more. Its antigen is still unknown. One entry per CDR3 protein, called by TCRdb with MiXCR from the reads. The repertoire holds approximately 320,000 distinct CDR3 sequences, with more than 8% as singletons. V dropped 5 bases and J dropped 2; count of bases not matched to a gene: 4. Germline lookup yields CDR1 SGHTA and CDR2 FQGNSA. The CDR3 totals 15 residues. Sequencing used PBMCs. The rearrangement joins TRBV7-2 to TRBJ2-2; 8 positions agree with TRBD2. This clonotype was obtained from a human donor in good health (CMV status not recorded). Some clones in this sample may be carry-over from other donors' samples. CDR3 in amino acids: CASSRTSPNTGELFF. The CDR3, as DNA: TGTGCCAGCAGCCGGACTAGCCCTAACACCGGGGAGCTGTTTTTT.